This T cell receptor (beta chain) was captured in a study of memory CD4+ T cells and cytomegalovirus serostatus. Overall study: This sample comes from healthy Belgian adults, roughly 9 CMV seropositive, some 22 seronegative.

In the original workflow: After removing out-of-frame reads, millions of distinct TCRbeta sequences remained. Using immunoSEQ multiplex PCR, the repertoire was profiled, and TCRdb retains in-frame clones only, with some absent. That table is the source of V, J and clone size, and D and trimming were worked out from the DNA. The repertoire consists of about 26,000 clones, with more than 60% occurring once and the leading ten covering around 0.68%. The CDR3 is 15 residues long. Germline CDR1 MGHDK, CDR2 SYGVNS. Notes on the study in general: Repertoires predicted CMV serostatus with median bootstrapped AUC of about 0.94.

The sort gate was single viable CD3+CD4+CD8-CD45RO+ cells for memory CD4+ T cells. With respect to this clone: The antigen remains unidentified. A read error may account for a junction end that differs from germline.

The sample consisted of memory CD4+ T cells from blood. The receptor comes from an adult in good health and CMV-seronegative. The chain is built from TRBV25-1 and TRBJ2-1; 7 bases agree with TRBD1. The CDR3 protein is CASRAGTELVALLIF. The CDR3 DNA sequence: TGTGCCAGCCGCGCCGGGACAGAATTGGTCGCCCTGCTGATCTTC.